This TCR beta chain was sequenced during a study of blood T cell repertoires in COVID-19. Study overall: The United States, Italy and Spain were the sources of the acute and convalescent COVID-19 samples. In each case, the material was cDNA or gDNA derived from T cells, B-cell-depleted T cells, or PBMCs.

This clone showed up just a few times. With 0 bases removed from V and 2 bases from J, the gap between germline ends came to 11 bases. The CDR3 runs to 16 residues. Germline values: CDR1 MGHRA, CDR2 YSYEKL. Original processing notes: Amplification of reference gene primers provided the estimated nucleated cell counts. Only in-frame clones appear in the TCRdb table, and some are missing; sequencing was by immunoSEQ multiplex PCR. D and trimming come from the DNA, and the V and J calls and clone size come from that table. The sample has some 140,000 clones; around 80% are singletons. Sequencing used peripheral blood. V gene TRBV4-1 combines with J gene TRBJ1-5; D may be TRBD1 (5 bases). The receptor was isolated from a man in his sixties with acute or convalescent COVID-19. Here the CDR3 reads CASSQDAGWGNQPQHF. The CDR3 region has the DNA TGCGCCAGCAGCCAAGATGCAGGGTGGGGCAATCAGCCCCAGCATTTT.